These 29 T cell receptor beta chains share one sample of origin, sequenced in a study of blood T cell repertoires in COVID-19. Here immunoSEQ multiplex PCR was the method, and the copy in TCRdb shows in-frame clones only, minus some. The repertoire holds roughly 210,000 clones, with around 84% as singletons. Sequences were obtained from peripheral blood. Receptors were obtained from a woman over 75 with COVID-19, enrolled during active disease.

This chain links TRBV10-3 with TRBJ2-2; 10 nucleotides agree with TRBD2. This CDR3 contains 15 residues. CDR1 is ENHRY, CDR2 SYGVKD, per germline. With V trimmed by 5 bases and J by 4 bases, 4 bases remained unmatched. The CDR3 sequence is CAISYSGGPTGELFF. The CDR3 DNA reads TGTGCCATCAGTTATAGCGGGGGGCCCACCGGGGAGCTGTTTTTT.

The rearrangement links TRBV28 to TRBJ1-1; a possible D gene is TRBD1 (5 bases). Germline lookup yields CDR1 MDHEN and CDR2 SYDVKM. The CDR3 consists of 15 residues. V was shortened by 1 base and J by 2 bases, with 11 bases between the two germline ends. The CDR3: CASSLYYRTNTEAFF. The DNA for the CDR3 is TGTGCCAGCAGTTTATATTACAGGACCAACACTGAAGCTTTCTTT. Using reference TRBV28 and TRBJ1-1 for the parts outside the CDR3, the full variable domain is DVKVTQSSRYLVKRTGEKVFLECVQDMDHENMFWYRQDPGLGLRLIYFSYDVKMKEKGDIPEGYSVSREKKERFSLILESASTNQTSMYLCASSLYYRTNTEAFFGQGTRLTVV.

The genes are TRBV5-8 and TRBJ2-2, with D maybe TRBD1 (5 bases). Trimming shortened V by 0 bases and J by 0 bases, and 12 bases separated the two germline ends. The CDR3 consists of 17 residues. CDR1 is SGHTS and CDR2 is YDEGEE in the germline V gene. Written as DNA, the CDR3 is TGTGCCAGCAGCTTGGGACAGAGGCTCGCGAACACCGGGGAGCTGTTTTTT. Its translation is CASSLGQRLANTGELFF.

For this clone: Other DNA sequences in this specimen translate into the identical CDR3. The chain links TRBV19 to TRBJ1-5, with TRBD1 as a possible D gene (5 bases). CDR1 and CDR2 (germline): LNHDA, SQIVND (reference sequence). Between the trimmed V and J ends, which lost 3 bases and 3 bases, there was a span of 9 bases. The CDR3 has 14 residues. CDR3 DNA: TGTGCCAGTAGTATCCAGGGTCCCAATCAGCCCCAGCATTTT. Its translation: CASSIQGPNQPQHF. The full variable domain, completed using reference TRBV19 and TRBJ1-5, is DGGITQSPKYLFRKEGQNVTLSCEQNLNHDAMYWYRQDPGQGLRLIYYSQIVNDFQKGDIAEGYSVSREKKESFPLTVTSAQKNPTAFYLCASSIQGPNQPQHFGDGTRLSIL.

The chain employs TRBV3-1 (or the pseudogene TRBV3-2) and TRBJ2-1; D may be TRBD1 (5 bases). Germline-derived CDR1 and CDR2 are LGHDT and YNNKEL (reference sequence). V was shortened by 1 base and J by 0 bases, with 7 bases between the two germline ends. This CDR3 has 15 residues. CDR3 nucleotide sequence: TGTGCCAGCAGCCAAGCCCAGGGCTCCTACAATGAGCAGTTCTTC. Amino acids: CASSQAQGSYNEQFF.

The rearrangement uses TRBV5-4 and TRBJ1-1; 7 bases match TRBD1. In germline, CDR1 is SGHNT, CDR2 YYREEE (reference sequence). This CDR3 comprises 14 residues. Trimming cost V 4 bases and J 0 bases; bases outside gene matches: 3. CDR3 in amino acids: CASSQGVLNTEAFF. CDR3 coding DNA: TGTGCCAGCAGCCAGGGGGTGCTGAACACTGAAGCTTTCTTT.

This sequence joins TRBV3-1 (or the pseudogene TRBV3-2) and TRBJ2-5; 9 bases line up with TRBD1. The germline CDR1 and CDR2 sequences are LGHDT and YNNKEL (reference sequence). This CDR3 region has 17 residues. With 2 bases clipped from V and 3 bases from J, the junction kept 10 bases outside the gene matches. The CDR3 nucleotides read TGTGCCAGCAGCCAATTTAACCCCCGGGACAGGGAAGAGACCCAGTACTTC. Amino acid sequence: CASSQFNPRDREETQYF.

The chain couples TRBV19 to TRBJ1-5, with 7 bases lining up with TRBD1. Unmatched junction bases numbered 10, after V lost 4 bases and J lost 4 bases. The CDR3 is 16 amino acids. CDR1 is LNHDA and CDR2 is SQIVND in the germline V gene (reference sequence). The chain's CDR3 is CASSTPPDRTNQPQHF. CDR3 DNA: TGTGCCAGTAGTACCCCCCCGGACAGGACGAATCAGCCCCAGCATTTT. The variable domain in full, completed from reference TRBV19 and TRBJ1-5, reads DGGITQSPKYLFRKEGQNVTLSCEQNLNHDAMYWYRQDPGQGLRLIYYSQIVNDFQKGDIAEGYSVSREKKESFPLTVTSAQKNPTAFYLCASSTPPDRTNQPQHFGDGTRLSIL.

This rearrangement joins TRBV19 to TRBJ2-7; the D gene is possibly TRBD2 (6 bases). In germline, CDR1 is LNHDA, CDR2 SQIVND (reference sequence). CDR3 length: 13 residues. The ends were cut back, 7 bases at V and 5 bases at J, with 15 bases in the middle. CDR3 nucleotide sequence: TGTGCCAGTATGGCGGAGGAGGGCCACGAGCAGTACTTC. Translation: CASMAEEGHEQYF.

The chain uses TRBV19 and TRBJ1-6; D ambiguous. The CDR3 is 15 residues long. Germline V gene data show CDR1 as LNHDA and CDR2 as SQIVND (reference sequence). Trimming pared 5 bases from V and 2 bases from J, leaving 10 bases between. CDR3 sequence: CASSPGTTYNSPLHF. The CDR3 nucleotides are TGTGCCAGTAGTCCGGGAACTACCTATAATTCACCCCTCCACTTT.

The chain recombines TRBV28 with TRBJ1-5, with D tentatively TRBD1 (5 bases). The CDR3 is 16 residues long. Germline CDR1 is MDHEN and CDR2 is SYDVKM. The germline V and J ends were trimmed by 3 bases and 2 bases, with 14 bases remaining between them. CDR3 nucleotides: TGTGCCAGCAGTTTGCGGGGGGGGGACGGCAATCAGCCCCAGCATTTT. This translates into CASSLRGGDGNQPQHF.

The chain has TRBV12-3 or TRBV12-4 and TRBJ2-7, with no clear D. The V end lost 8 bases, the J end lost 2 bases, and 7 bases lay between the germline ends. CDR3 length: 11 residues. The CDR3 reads CASGETYEQYF. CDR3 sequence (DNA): TGTGCCAGCGGAGAGACCTACGAGCAGTACTTC.

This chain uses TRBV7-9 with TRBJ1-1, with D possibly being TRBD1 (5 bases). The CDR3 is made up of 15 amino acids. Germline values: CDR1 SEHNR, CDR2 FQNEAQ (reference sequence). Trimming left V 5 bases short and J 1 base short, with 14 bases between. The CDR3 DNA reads TGTGCCAGCAGCCCGGGTTCAGGGTCGAACACTGAAGCTTTCTTT. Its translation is CASSPGSGSNTEAFF.

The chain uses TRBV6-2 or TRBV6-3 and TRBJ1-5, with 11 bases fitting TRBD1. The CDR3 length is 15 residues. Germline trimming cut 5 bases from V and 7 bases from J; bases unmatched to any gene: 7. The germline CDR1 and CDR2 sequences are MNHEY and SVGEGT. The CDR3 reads CASSARTGGLQPQHF. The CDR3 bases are TGTGCCAGCAGTGCTCGGACAGGGGGCCTCCAGCCCCAGCATTTT.

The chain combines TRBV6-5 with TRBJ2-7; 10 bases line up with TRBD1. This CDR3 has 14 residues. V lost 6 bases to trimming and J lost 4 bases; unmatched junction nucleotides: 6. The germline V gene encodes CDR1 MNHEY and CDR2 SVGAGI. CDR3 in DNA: TGTGCCAGCAGCTACCGGGACAGGGGTTACGAGCAGTACTTC. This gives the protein CASSYRDRGYEQYF.

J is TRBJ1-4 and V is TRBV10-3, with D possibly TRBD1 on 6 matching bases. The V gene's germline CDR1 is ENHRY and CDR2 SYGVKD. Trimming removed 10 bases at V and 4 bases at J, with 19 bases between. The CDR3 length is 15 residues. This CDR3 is CATWAGALDNEKLFF. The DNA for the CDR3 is TGTGCCACCTGGGCGGGGGCCCTCGATAATGAAAAACTGTTTTTT.

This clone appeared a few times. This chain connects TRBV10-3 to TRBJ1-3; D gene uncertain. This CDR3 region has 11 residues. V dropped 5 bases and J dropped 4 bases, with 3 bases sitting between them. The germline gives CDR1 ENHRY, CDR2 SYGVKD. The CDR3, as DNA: TGTGCCATCAGTCAGGGAAACACCATATATTTT. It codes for CAISQGNTIYF.

In DNA form, the CDR3 reads TGTGCCAGCAGTTACACCTCGGCGGGGCAGAAAGAGACCCAGTACTTC. Its translation is CASSYTSAGQKETQYF. The rearrangement joins TRBV6-2 or TRBV6-3 to TRBJ2-5, with D possibly TRBD2 on 6 matching bases. The germline CDR1 and CDR2 sequences are MNHEY and SVGEGT. Between the trimmed V and J ends, which lost 2 bases and 3 bases, there was a span of 16 bases. The CDR3 runs to 16 residues.

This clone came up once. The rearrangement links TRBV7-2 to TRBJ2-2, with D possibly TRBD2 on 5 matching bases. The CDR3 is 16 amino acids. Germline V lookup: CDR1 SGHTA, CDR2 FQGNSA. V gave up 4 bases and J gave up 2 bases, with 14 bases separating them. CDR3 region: CASSSLKRSNTGELFF. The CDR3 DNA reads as TGTGCCAGCAGCTCCCTGAAGCGGAGTAACACCGGGGAGCTGTTTTTT. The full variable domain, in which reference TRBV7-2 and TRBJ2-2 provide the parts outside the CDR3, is GAGVSQSPSNKVTEKGKDVELRCDPISGHTALYWYRQSLGQGLEFLIYFQGNSAPDKSGLPSDRFSAERTGGSVSTLTIQRTQQEDSAVYLCASSSLKRSNTGELFFGEGSRLTVL.

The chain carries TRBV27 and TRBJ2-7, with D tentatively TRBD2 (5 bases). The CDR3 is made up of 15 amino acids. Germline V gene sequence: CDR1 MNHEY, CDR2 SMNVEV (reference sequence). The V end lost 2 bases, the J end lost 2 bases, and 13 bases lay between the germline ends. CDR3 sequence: CASSLVGSGTYEQYV. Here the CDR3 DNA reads TGTGCCAGCAGTTTAGTCGGGTCCGGGACCTACGAGCAGTACGTC.

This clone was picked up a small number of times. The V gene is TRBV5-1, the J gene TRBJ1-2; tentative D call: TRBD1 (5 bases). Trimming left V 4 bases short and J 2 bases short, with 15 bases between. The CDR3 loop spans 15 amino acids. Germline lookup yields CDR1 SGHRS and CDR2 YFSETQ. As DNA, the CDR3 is TGCGCCAGCAGCCTAGCGTCGACAGTGAACTATGGCTACACCTTC. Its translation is CASSLASTVNYGYTF.

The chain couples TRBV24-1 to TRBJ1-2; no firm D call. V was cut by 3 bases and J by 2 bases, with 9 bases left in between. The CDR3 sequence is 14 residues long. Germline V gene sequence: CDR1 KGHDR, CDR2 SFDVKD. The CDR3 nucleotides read TGTGCCACCAGTGATCCCGACGGGAACTATGGCTACACCTTC. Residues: CATSDPDGNYGYTF.

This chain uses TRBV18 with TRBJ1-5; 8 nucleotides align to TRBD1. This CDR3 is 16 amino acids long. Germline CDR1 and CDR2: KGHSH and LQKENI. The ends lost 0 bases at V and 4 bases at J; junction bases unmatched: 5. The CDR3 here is CASSPPGQGGNQPQHF. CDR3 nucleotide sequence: TGTGCCAGCTCACCACCCGGACAGGGAGGGAATCAGCCCCAGCATTTT. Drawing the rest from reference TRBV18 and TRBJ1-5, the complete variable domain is NAGVMQNPRHLVRRRGQEARLRCSPMKGHSHVYWYRQLPEEGLKFMVYLQKENIIDESGMPKERFSAEFPKEGPSILRIQQVVRGDSAAYFCASSPPGQGGNQPQHFGDGTRLSIL.

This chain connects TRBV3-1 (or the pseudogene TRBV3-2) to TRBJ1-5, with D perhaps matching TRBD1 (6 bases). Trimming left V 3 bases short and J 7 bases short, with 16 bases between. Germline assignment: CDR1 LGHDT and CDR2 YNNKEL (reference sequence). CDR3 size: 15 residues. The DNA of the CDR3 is TGTGCCAGCAGCCAGGAGGGAGGGGGGACACAGCCCCAGCATTTT. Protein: CASSQEGGGTQPQHF.

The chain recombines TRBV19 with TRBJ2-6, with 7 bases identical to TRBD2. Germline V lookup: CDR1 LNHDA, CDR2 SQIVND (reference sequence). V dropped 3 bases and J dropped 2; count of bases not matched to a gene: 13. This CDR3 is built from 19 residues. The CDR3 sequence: CASSIFGARGSPGANVLTF. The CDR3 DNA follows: TGTGCCAGTAGTATCTTTGGGGCGCGGGGGAGCCCTGGGGCCAACGTCCTGACTTTC.

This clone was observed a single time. The chain's CDR3 is CASSRTSGTDTQYF. Here the CDR3 DNA reads TGTGCCAGCAGCCGGACTAGCGGGACAGATACGCAGTATTTT. The chain joins TRBV7-3 to TRBJ2-3; 11 bases are shared with TRBD2. The CDR3 extends over 14 amino acids. Germline V gene sequence: CDR1 SGHTA, CDR2 FQGTGA. With V trimmed by 5 bases and J by 3 bases, 1 base remained unmatched. The full variable domain, completed using reference TRBV7-3 and TRBJ2-3, is GAGVSQTPSNKVTEKGKYVELRCDPISGHTALYWYRQSLGQGPEFLIYFQGTGAADDSGLPNDRFFAVRPEGSVSTLKIQRTERGDSAVYLCASSRTSGTDTQYFGPGTRLTVL.

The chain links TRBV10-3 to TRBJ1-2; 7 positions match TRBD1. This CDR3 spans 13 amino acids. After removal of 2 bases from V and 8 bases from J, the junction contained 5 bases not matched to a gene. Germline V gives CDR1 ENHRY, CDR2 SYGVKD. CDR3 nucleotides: TGTGCCATCAGTGAGCCGAACAGGGGCGGCTACACCTTC. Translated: CAISEPNRGGYTF.

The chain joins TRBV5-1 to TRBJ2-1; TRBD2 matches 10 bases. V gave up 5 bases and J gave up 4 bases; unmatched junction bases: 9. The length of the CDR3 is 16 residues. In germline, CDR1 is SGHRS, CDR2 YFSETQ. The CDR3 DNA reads TGCGCCAGCAGAATGGAGCGGGGGGGCCAGTACAATGAGCAGTTCTTC. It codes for CASRMERGGQYNEQFF.

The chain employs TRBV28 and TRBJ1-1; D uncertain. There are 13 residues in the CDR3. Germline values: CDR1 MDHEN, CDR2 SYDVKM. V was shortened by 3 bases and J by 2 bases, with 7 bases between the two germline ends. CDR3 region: CASSFSRNTEAFF. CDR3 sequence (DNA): TGTGCCAGCAGTTTTAGCCGTAACACTGAAGCTTTCTTT.